The T cell receptor beta chain described here comes from a study of blood T cell repertoires in COVID-19. Across the study: Italy, Spain and the United States were the sources of the convalescent and acute COVID-19 samples. T cells, B-cell-depleted T cells, or PBMCs provided the cDNA or gDNA that served as material.

The CDR3 is 14 residues long. CDR1 is SGDLS, CDR2 YYNGEE, per germline. J was trimmed by 6 bases and V by 4 bases; bases with no gene match: 9. Original methodology: Estimation of nucleated cell counts was performed using reference gene primer amplification. Data came from immunoSEQ multiplex PCR; TCRdb stores just in-frame clones and leaves some out. Clone size and V and J calls were adopted from that table, with D and trimming inferred from the DNA. Of around 250,000 clones in the sample, 70% to 85% were seen once. V gene TRBV9 combines with J gene TRBJ2-7, with 8 nucleotides matching TRBD1. Sample: peripheral blood. The TCR originated in an elderly woman with acute or convalescent COVID-19. The CDR3 here is CASSRGQGRSEQYF. Written as DNA, the CDR3 is TGTGCCAGCAGCCGAGGACAGGGACGATCCGAGCAGTACTTC.